The clone carrying this TCR beta chain has just a few counts. The record originates from a study of response to subunit inactivated influenza vaccine. The CDR3 length is 17 residues. V dropped 3 bases and J dropped 2; count of bases not matched to a gene: 13. In TCRdb, the RT-PCR reads were re-called with MiXCR into one record per CDR3 protein. This table has about 650,000 distinct CDR3 sequences, 13% to 15% appearing once. Sequenced material: PBMCs from blood, taken roughly 2 weeks before vaccination. The chain combines TRBV12-3 or TRBV12-4 with TRBJ2-7; 7 bases line up with TRBD2. This TCR came from a man in his fifties who received an inactivated influenza vaccine. CDR3 DNA sequence: TGTGCCAGCAGTTTGATCTCTTTCTCGGGGGGAACCTACGAGCAGTACTTC. Encoded protein: CASSLISFSGGTYEQYF.